This T cell receptor (beta chain) was documented in a study of molecular identifiers for immune sequencing clone quantification. Background on the study: Replicates split RNA from approximately 22,000 or 94,000 naive CD8 cells five ways, and the researchers sequenced four portions. General study results and limits: In CMV-specific effectors, clones above 20 copies held over 99% of molecules; naive, under 1%.

From the PCR reads, TCRdb called clonotypes with MiXCR, one entry per CDR3 protein. This table holds around 100,000 distinct CDR3 sequences, roughly a third found once. The J segment lost 2 bases and the V segment lost 5 bases, leaving 7 bases of the junction unmatched. This CDR3 has 16 residues. Germline V gene data show CDR1 as PRHDT and CDR2 as FYEKMQ (reference sequence). With regard to this clonotype: The antigen is unknown.

The chain carries TRBV13 and TRBJ2-7; 12 nucleotides match TRBD1. The sequencing input was naive CD8+ T cells from blood, with Jurkat cell RNA spiked in. The sample's subset: FACS-sorted CD8+CD4-CCR7+CD45RA+ naive T cells. The sequence was collected from a human donor in good health. Some libraries in this study had Jurkat cell RNA spiked in. CDR3 DNA sequence: TGTGCCAGCAGCCCGCCCGGGACAGGGGGCCCCTACGAGCAGTACTTC. It yields the protein CASSPPGTGGPYEQYF.